The text below deals with one T cell receptor beta chain. The antigen is not known. The data derive from a study of cytomegalovirus exposure and HLA in healthy donors. Across the whole study: Around 80 million unique TCR sequences came from HLA-typed donors in an early release. Out of about 410 genotyped donors, roughly 80% belonged to the Caucasian-associated ancestry cluster. Study-wide results and caveats: When the data were analyzed later, several of the most significant clusters appeared to be linked to common viral pathogens. The classifier was said to identify cytomegalovirus status with high specificity and sensitivity.

V gave up 5 bases and J gave up 0 bases, with 16 bases separating them. Looked up from germline, CDR1 is SGHVS and CDR2 is FQNEAQ. The CDR3 covers 16 residues. 13 Jbeta primers and 60 Vbeta primers were used for the PCR. Generated by immunoSEQ multiplex PCR, the TCRdb table keeps only in-frame clones and is missing some. The sample consists of approximately 130,000 clones, approximately 85% of them appearing once. This receptor was taken from a boy aged 5 to 17 in good health and CMV-seronegative. The sequenced material came from PBMCs. The genes are TRBV7-8 and TRBJ2-5; D may be TRBD2 (6 bases). CDR3 loop: CASSPDGGGYQETQYF. DNA of the CDR3: TGTGCCAGCAGCCCTGACGGTGGGGGGTACCAAGAGACCCAGTACTTC. The variable domain in full, completed from reference TRBV7-8 and TRBJ2-5, reads GAGVSQSPRYKVAKRGQDVALRCDPISGHVSLFWYQQALGQGPEFLTYFQNEAQLDKSGLPSDRFFAERPEGSVSTLKIQRTQQEDSAVYLCASSPDGGGYQETQYFGPGTRLLVL.